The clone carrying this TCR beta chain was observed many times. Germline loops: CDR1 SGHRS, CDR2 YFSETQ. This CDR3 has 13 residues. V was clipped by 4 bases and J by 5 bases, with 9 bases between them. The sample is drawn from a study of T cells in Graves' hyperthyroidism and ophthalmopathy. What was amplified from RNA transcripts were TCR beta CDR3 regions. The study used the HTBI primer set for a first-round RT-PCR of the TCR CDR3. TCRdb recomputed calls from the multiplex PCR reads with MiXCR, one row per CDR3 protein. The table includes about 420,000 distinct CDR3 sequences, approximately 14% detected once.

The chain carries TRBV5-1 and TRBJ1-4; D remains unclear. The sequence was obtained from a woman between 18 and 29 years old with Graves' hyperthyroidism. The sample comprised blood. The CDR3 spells CASSGGWNEKLFF. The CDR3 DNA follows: TGCGCCAGCAGCGGAGGGTGGAATGAAAAACTGTTTTTT. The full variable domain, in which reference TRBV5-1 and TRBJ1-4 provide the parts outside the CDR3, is KAGVTQTPRYLIKTRGQQVTLSCSPISGHRSVSWYQQTPGQGLQFLFEYFSETQRNKGNFPGRFSGRQFSNSRSEMNVSTLELGDSALYLCASSGGWNEKLFFGSGTQLSVL.